The 25 T cell receptor beta chains presented below share a single source sample, sequenced in a study of T cells in Graves' hyperthyroidism and ophthalmopathy. RNA transcripts were the template for amplifying TCR beta CDR3 regions. RT-PCR in the first round (using the HTBI primer set) targeted the TCR CDR3. MiXCR, run by TCRdb on the multiplex PCR reads, gives a single entry per CDR3 protein. The profile covers 500,000 to 550,000 distinct CDR3 sequences, with roughly 20% appearing a single time and roughly 29% taken by the ten largest. The sequenced sample consisted of blood. These receptors were collected from a man younger than 30 with Graves' hyperthyroidism.

V usage is TRBV5-1 and J usage is TRBJ1-5; D ambiguous. The CDR3 totals 13 residues. Germline values: CDR1 SGHRS, CDR2 YFSETQ. V was cut by 6 bases and J by 1 base, with 8 bases left in between. The DNA for the CDR3 is TGCGCCAGCACACAGACGAGCAATCAGCCCCAGCATTTT. Its protein product is CASTQTSNQPQHF.

This clonotype has at least ten counts. This chain links TRBV28 with TRBJ1-2; TRBD1 might be the D (6 bases). V was pared by 10 bases and J by 6 bases, with 15 bases between. CDR3 length: 12 amino acids. Per the germline V gene, CDR1 is MDHEN and CDR2 is SYDVKM. CDR3 residues: CATSTGTHGYTF. The CDR3 coding sequence is TGTGCCACGTCTACAGGGACCCATGGCTACACCTTC.

Ten or more counts support this clonotype. V is TRBV6-1 and J is TRBJ2-5, with 9 bases aligning to TRBD1. With V trimmed by 3 bases and J by 13 bases, 12 bases remained unmatched. The CDR3 is made up of 14 amino acids. Germline CDR1 reads MNHNS; CDR2 reads SASEGT. In DNA, the CDR3 is TGTGCCAGCAGTGAGCTCTCCGGGACAGGGATCTCGTACTTC. It is translated as CASSELSGTGISYF.

V gene TRBV12-3 or TRBV12-4 combines with J gene TRBJ1-6; D is undetermined. V lost 0 bases to trimming and J lost 12 bases, with 9 bases between them. The CDR3 totals 13 residues. CDR3 DNA: TGTGCCAGCAGTTTAGCGTTCAGAAAACCCCTCCACTTT. Its protein is CASSLAFRKPLHF.

This clonotype was recorded at least ten times. V gene TRBV24-1 combines with J gene TRBJ2-7, with TRBD1 matching over 7 bases. Trimming at V came to 3 bases and at J to 9 bases, leaving 7 bases not matched to a gene. Germline assignment: CDR1 KGHDR and CDR2 SFDVKD. The CDR3 spans 13 residues. CDR3 amino acids: CATSDRDREGQYF. The CDR3 nucleotides are TGTGCCACCAGTGATCGAGACAGGGAAGGGCAGTACTTC.

With respect to this clonotype: With a much larger clone just one base away, this may be a read error. This CDR3 is missing its conserved last phenylalanine or tryptophan, likely due to a read error. The chain joins TRBV29-1 to TRBJ1-2, with D possibly being TRBD1 (6 bases). The germline CDR1 and CDR2 sequences are SQVTM and ANQGSEA. The length of the CDR3 is 16 residues. V was shortened by 6 bases and J by 3 bases, with 23 bases between the two germline ends. In DNA form, the CDR3 reads TGCAGCGTCTCGAGCGCAGGGGCCAGGGACCACTATGGCTACACCTAC. It yields the protein CSVSSAGARDHYGYTY.

In DNA form, the CDR3 reads TGTGCCAGCAGTTACTCAGACCCTTCAGGGAGGCGAGGGTATAATTCACCCCTCCACTTT. Residues: CASSYSDPSGRRGYNSPLHF. V is TRBV6-2 or TRBV6-3 and J is TRBJ1-6, with D perhaps TRBD1 (5 bases). The CDR3 covers 20 residues. V was shortened by 0 bases and J by 4 bases, with 22 bases between the two germline ends. Germline V gene data show CDR1 as MNHEY and CDR2 as SVGEGT.

This clonotype was counted ten times or more. The chain recombines TRBV30 with TRBJ1-1; D gene ambiguous. V was cut by 2 bases and J by 5 bases, with 9 bases left in between. CDR3 length: 12 amino acids. CDR1 is GTSNPN, CDR2 SVGIG, per germline (reference sequence). This CDR3 is CAWSPSRTEAFF. The CDR3 bases are TGTGCCTGGAGTCCGTCAAGAACTGAAGCTTTCTTT. The full variable domain, in which reference TRBV30 and TRBJ1-1 provide the parts outside the CDR3, is SQTIHQWPATLVQPVGSPLSLECTVEGTSNPNLYWYRQAAGRGLQLLFYSVGIGQISSEVPQNLSASRPQDRQFILSSKKLLLSDSGFYLCAWSPSRTEAFFGQGTRLTVV.

This clonotype was observed many times. This chain links TRBV28 with TRBJ2-7; 13 bases are shared with TRBD2. The CDR3 runs to 15 residues. V lost 3 bases to trimming and J lost 3 bases; unmatched junction nucleotides: 2. CDR1 MDHEN and CDR2 SYDVKM come from the germline V gene. The CDR3 loop is CASSFGTSGIYEQYF. Here the CDR3 DNA reads TGTGCCAGCAGTTTTGGGACTAGCGGGATCTACGAGCAGTACTTC. Based on the CDR3 plus reference TRBV28 and TRBJ2-7, the full variable domain is DVKVTQSSRYLVKRTGEKVFLECVQDMDHENMFWYRQDPGLGLRLIYFSYDVKMKEKGDIPEGYSVSREKKERFSLILESASTNQTSMYLCASSFGTSGIYEQYFGPGTRLTVT.

This clonotype was seen ten or more times. The chain links TRBV4-1 to TRBJ2-7, with D possibly called TRBD1 or TRBD2 (5 bases each). This CDR3 is built from 15 residues. The ends were cut back, 0 bases at V and 2 bases at J, with 11 bases in the middle. Germline lookup yields CDR1 MGHRA and CDR2 YSYEKL. The CDR3 nucleotides read TGCGCCAGCAGCCAAGATGGGGACGCCGCCTACGAGCAGTACTTC. It specifies CASSQDGDAAYEQYF.

This CDR3 is CSAISGAGNTIYF. Written as DNA, the CDR3 is TGCAGTGCTATATCCGGGGCCGGAAACACCATATATTTT. The rearrangement uses TRBV20-1 and TRBJ1-3, with a possible D match to TRBD1 (5 bases). Germline values: CDR1 DFQATT, CDR2 SNEGSKA (reference sequence). This CDR3 spans 13 amino acids. V lost 4 bases and J lost 4, with 11 bases in between.

This clonotype was seen many times. This rearrangement joins TRBV2 to TRBJ1-1; D remains unclear. CDR1 and CDR2 (germline): SNHLY, FYNNEI. Trimming stripped 1 base from V and 7 bases from J, with 10 bases between. CDR3 length: 13 amino acids. CDR3 residues: CASSEGRSLEAFF. In DNA, the CDR3 is TGTGCCAGCAGTGAAGGGCGGTCCCTTGAAGCTTTCTTT.

In its sample, this clonotype was seen many times. The chain employs TRBV5-1 and TRBJ1-1; D call uncertain. Germline CDR1 and CDR2: SGHRS and YFSETQ. The CDR3 has 15 amino acids. With 0 bases removed from V and 0 bases from J, the gap between germline ends came to 9 bases. The CDR3 reads CASSLEPEMNTEAFF. The CDR3 DNA reads TGCGCCAGCAGCTTGGAGCCAGAAATGAACACTGAAGCTTTCTTT. The full variable domain, with the rest looked up from reference TRBV5-1 and TRBJ1-1, is KAGVTQTPRYLIKTRGQQVTLSCSPISGHRSVSWYQQTPGQGLQFLFEYFSETQRNKGNFPGRFSGRQFSNSRSEMNVSTLELGDSALYLCASSLEPEMNTEAFFGQGTRLTVV.

This clonotype was seen ten or more times. The chain combines TRBV12-3 or TRBV12-4 with TRBJ1-5, with a weak D call TRBD1 (5 bases). The V and J ends lost 3 bases and 9 bases respectively, with 15 bases between them. This CDR3 region has 14 residues. CDR3 sequence (DNA): TGTGCCAGCAGTTTTTCACAGGTGATCTCGCCCCAGCATTTT. Amino acid sequence: CASSFSQVISPQHF.

This clonotype was recorded a few times. The V call is TRBV19, the J call TRBJ2-2; D is uncertain. Between the trimmed V and J ends, which lost 1 base and 0 bases, there was a span of 15 bases. CDR3 size: 18 residues. CDR1 is LNHDA, CDR2 SQIVND, per germline (reference sequence). The CDR3 sequence: CASSIGSSFFTNTGELFF. DNA of the CDR3: TGTGCCAGTAGTATAGGTAGCAGTTTTTTTACGAACACCGGGGAGCTGTTTTTT.

This clonotype was counted at least ten times. The chain employs TRBV6-1 and TRBJ1-5; D might be TRBD1 (6 bases). CDR1 and CDR2 (germline): MNHNS, SASEGT. Trimming took 7 bases from V and 2 from J, leaving 12 bases between them. The CDR3 has 14 amino acids. CDR3 residues: CASKGGGGNQPQHF. CDR3 nucleotide sequence: TGTGCCAGCAAAGGGGGTGGAGGCAATCAGCCCCAGCATTTT.

This clonotype was counted many times. The chain recombines TRBV30 with TRBJ2-2; D uncertain. Trimming pared 3 bases from V and 3 bases from J, leaving 5 bases between. The CDR3 loop spans 12 amino acids. In germline, CDR1 is GTSNPN, CDR2 SVGIG (reference sequence). The CDR3 protein is CAWRLHTGELFF. The CDR3 DNA reads as TGTGCCTGGAGATTACACACCGGGGAGCTGTTTTTT.

This clonotype occurred many times. A junction end diverges from the germline sequence, so it may reflect a read error. V is TRBV28 and J is TRBJ2-7; perhaps TRBD1 as D (6 bases). Germline lookup yields CDR1 MDHEN and CDR2 SYDVKM. This CDR3 has 13 amino acids. The CDR3 DNA is TGTGCCAGCAGTTTCCACTCAACAGGGCCCCTAGACTTC. Amino acid sequence: CASSFHSTGPLDF.

This clonotype was picked up many times. The rearrangement links TRBV12-3 or TRBV12-4 to TRBJ1-1; D is ambiguous. The CDR3 runs 11 residues. V was clipped by 5 bases and J by 8 bases, with 9 bases between them. The CDR3 here is CASSPGLEAFF. CDR3 nucleotides: TGTGCCAGCAGTCCCGGGTTGGAAGCTTTCTTT.

This clonotype occurred many times. The CDR3 loop is CAISESTASNQPQHF. The CDR3 DNA follows: TGTGCCATCAGTGAGTCGACGGCTAGCAATCAGCCCCAGCATTTT. The J gene is TRBJ1-5, the V gene TRBV10-3, with D uncertain. The V gene's germline CDR1 is ENHRY and CDR2 SYGVKD. Trimming removed 0 bases at V and 0 bases at J, with 6 bases between. The CDR3 is 15 residues long.

The CDR3 is CASSEILVSGETQYF. CDR3 DNA: TGTGCCAGCAGCGAAATCCTAGTTTCGGGAGAGACCCAGTACTTC. The rearrangement joins TRBV3-1 to TRBJ2-5; D gene ambiguous. Germline V gives CDR1 LGHDT, CDR2 YNNKEL (reference sequence). V was clipped by 5 bases and J by 4 bases, with 17 bases between them. CDR3 length: 15 residues.

At least ten counts were recorded for this clonotype. CDR3 DNA sequence: TGCGCCAGCAGCCAAATTAGTGTCAACACCGGGGAGCTGTTTTTT. This gives the protein CASSQISVNTGELFF. This chain joins TRBV4-1 and TRBJ2-2; D gene uncertain. V was pared by 2 bases and J by 2 bases, with 9 bases between. The CDR3 length is 15 residues. CDR1 MGHRA and CDR2 YSYEKL come from the germline V gene.

At least ten counts were recorded for this clonotype. The gene calls are TRBV27 and TRBJ1-1; 8 bases align to TRBD1. Per germline, CDR1 MNHEY and CDR2 SMNVEV (reference sequence). Losses at the gene ends were 6 bases for V and 0 bases for J; bases not matched to a gene: 3. This CDR3 contains 14 residues. CDR3 sequence: CASRRTGLNTEAFF. CDR3 sequence (DNA): TGTGCCAGCAGAAGGACAGGGTTGAACACTGAAGCTTTCTTT.

This clonotype was observed many times. The V gene is TRBV24-1, the J gene TRBJ1-2; D not certain. With 3 bases removed from V and 5 bases from J, the gap between germline ends came to 6 bases. Germline V CDR1 and CDR2: KGHDR, SFDVKD. The CDR3 totals 12 residues. CDR3 sequence: CATSDGVYGYTF. The CDR3 nucleotides read TGTGCCACCAGTGATGGCGTGTATGGCTACACCTTC.

This clonotype showed up many times. The V gene is TRBV28, the J gene TRBJ2-2; the match to TRBD1 covers 7 bases. Trimming cost V 1 base and J 0 bases; bases outside gene matches: 2. The germline V gene has CDR1 MDHEN and CDR2 SYDVKM. The CDR3 is 16 amino acids. The CDR3 sequence: CASSLSGTANTGELFF. As DNA, the CDR3 is TGTGCCAGCAGTTTATCTGGGACAGCGAACACCGGGGAGCTGTTTTTT. The full variable domain, rest sourced from reference TRBV28 and TRBJ2-2, is DVKVTQSSRYLVKRTGEKVFLECVQDMDHENMFWYRQDPGLGLRLIYFSYDVKMKEKGDIPEGYSVSREKKERFSLILESASTNQTSMYLCASSLSGTANTGELFFGEGSRLTVL.